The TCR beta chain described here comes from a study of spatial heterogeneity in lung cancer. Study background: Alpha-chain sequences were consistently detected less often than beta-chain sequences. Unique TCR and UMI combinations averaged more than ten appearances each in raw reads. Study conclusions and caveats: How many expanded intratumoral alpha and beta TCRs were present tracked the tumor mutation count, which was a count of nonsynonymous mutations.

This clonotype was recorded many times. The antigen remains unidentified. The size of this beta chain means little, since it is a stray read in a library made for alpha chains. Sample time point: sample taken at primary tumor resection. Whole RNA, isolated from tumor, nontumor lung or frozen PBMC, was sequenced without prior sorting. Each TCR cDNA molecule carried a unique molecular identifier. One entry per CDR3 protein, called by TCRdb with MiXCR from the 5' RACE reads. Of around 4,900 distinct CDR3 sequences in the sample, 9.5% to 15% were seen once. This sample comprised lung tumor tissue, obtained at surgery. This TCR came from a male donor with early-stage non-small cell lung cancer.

The CDR3 region is CSARDLKREKETQYF. The CDR3 DNA follows: TGCAGTGCTAGAGACCTGAAGAGGGAGAAAGAGACCCAGTACTTC. This rearrangement joins TRBV20-1 to TRBJ2-5, with D perhaps TRBD2 (5 bases). The CDR3 loop spans 15 amino acids. V dropped 0 bases and J dropped 3 bases, with 14 bases sitting between them. The germline V gene has CDR1 DFQATT and CDR2 SNEGSKA (reference sequence).